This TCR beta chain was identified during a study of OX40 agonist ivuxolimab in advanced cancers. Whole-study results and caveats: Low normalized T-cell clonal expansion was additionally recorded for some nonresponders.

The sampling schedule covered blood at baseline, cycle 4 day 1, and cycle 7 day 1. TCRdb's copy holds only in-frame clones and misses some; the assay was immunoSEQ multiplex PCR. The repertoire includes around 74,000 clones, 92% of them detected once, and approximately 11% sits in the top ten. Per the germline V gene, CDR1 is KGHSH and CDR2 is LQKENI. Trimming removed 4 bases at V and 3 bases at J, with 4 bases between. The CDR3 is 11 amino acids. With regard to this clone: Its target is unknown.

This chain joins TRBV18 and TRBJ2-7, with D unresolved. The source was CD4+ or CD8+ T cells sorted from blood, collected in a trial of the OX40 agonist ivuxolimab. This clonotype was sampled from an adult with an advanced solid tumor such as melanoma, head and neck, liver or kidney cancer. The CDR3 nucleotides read TGTGCCAGCTCACTACACTACGAGCAGTACTTC. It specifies CASSLHYEQYF.